Presented here are 16 T cell receptor beta chains from one specimen sequenced in a study of blood T cell repertoires in COVID-19. Only in-frame clones appear in the TCRdb table, and some are missing; sequencing was by immunoSEQ multiplex PCR. The repertoire consists of around 140,000 clones, with about three quarters occurring once and the leading ten covering around 3%. The sample consisted of PBMCs or T cells enriched from blood (not recorded which). These TCRs come from a woman aged 45 to 65 who had recovered from COVID-19.

The V gene is TRBV6-5, the J gene TRBJ1-3; possible D gene TRBD1, 6 bases. Germline lookup yields CDR1 MNHEY and CDR2 SVGAGI. The CDR3 is 15 residues long. The V gene lost 6 bases and the J gene lost 3 bases, with 15 bases spanning the gap. CDR3 sequence: CASRGTRQVGNTIYF. CDR3 nucleotide sequence: TGTGCCAGCAGGGGGACACGGCAGGTTGGAAACACCATATATTTT.

The V gene is TRBV9, the J gene TRBJ2-1; D perhaps matches TRBD1 (5 bases). Germline-derived CDR1 and CDR2 are SGDLS and YYNGEE. V was pared by 0 bases and J by 0 bases, with 16 bases between. CDR3 length: 18 residues. The CDR3 here is CASSVAGLRGSSYNEQFF. The CDR3 nucleotides read TGTGCCAGCAGCGTAGCAGGCCTAAGGGGTAGCTCCTACAATGAGCAGTTCTTC.

In its sample, this clone was seen a few times. The sample holds other DNA sequences that translate to the same CDR3. The V gene is TRBV11-3, the J gene TRBJ2-7; D ambiguous. The CDR3 length is 12 residues. Germline V gives CDR1 SGHNT, CDR2 YENEEA. V lost 5 bases, J lost 3 bases, and 8 bases lay in between. The CDR3 loop reads CASSLSSYEQYF. The CDR3 DNA sequence: TGTGCCAGCAGCCTTAGCAGCTACGAGCAGTACTTC.

The chain has TRBV29-1 and TRBJ1-4; possibly TRBD1 for D (5 bases). With 7 bases removed from V and 3 bases from J, the gap between germline ends came to 9 bases. The CDR3 totals 12 residues. Germline CDR1 reads SQVTM; CDR2 reads ANQGSEA. The CDR3 region has the DNA TGCAGCGCCCAGGGTCCTAATGAAAAACTGTTTTTT. Translation gives CSAQGPNEKLFF.

This clone was observed a few times. V is TRBV27 and J is TRBJ2-7; TRBD1 is a possible D gene (6 bases). CDR3 size: 16 residues. Germline CDR1 reads MNHEY; CDR2 reads SMNVEV (reference sequence). Trimming pared 5 bases from V and 6 bases from J, leaving 23 bases between. This chain's CDR3 is CASSPNGQGFHTEQYF. The CDR3 DNA reads as TGTGCCAGCAGTCCCAATGGTCAGGGGTTCCACACCGAGCAGTACTTC.

The rearrangement joins TRBV27 to TRBJ2-5; a weak D match, TRBD2 (6 bases). The germline CDR1 and CDR2 sequences are MNHEY and SMNVEV (reference sequence). V was cut by 8 bases and J by 5 bases, with 18 bases left in between. The length of the CDR3 is 14 residues. The CDR3 loop reads CASSVGGGLETQYF. In DNA, the CDR3 is TGTGCCAGCTCCGTGGGCGGAGGGTTGGAGACCCAGTACTTC.

This rearrangement joins TRBV7-9 to TRBJ2-2; the match to TRBD2 covers 9 bases. The CDR3 runs to 15 residues. CDR1 and CDR2 from the germline V gene are SEHNR and FQNEAQ (reference sequence). The V gene end was trimmed by 2 bases and the J gene end by 5 bases; junction bases not matched to a gene: 3. CDR3 sequence (DNA): TGTGCCAGCAGCTTAAGGCTAGCGGGAACCGGGGAGCTGTTTTTT. Translating gives CASSLRLAGTGELFF.

V gene TRBV7-3 combines with J gene TRBJ1-1, with 7 bases identical to TRBD1. This CDR3 is built from 13 residues. The ends lost 6 bases at V and 4 bases at J; junction bases unmatched: 5. Germline CDR1 is SGHTA and CDR2 is FQGTGA. The CDR3 spells CASRLTGTTEAFF. The DNA for the CDR3 is TGTGCCAGCAGACTGACAGGGACCACTGAAGCTTTCTTT.

The chain combines TRBV28 with TRBJ2-7; D is ambiguous. Germline V gene data show CDR1 as MDHEN and CDR2 as SYDVKM. V lost 8 bases and J 3 bases, leaving 5 bases between the germline ends. The CDR3 consists of 10 residues. CDR3 DNA sequence: TGTGCCAGCTCCGGCTACGAGCAGTACTTC. Translation: CASSGYEQYF.

The chain recombines TRBV9 with TRBJ2-1; TRBD2 aligns across 13 bases. The CDR3 is 16 residues long. Germline trimming cut 4 bases from V and 7 bases from J; bases unmatched to any gene: 8. Germline values: CDR1 SGDLS, CDR2 YYNGEE. CDR3: CASSPAGTSGTNEQFF. The CDR3 DNA reads TGTGCCAGCAGCCCGGCCGGGACTAGCGGGACTAATGAGCAGTTCTTC. Filled out from reference TRBV9 and TRBJ2-1, the complete variable domain reads DSGVTQTPKHLITATGQRVTLRCSPRSGDLSVYWYQQSLDQGLQFLIQYYNGEERAKGNILERFSAQQFPDLHSELNLSSLELGDSALYFCASSPAGTSGTNEQFFGPGTRLTVL.

The chain is built from TRBV28 and TRBJ1-4, with 8 bases lining up with TRBD1. The V segment lost 4 bases and the J segment 3 bases; nucleotides outside the gene matches: 10. This CDR3 has 17 residues. Germline CDR1 is MDHEN and CDR2 is SYDVKM. The CDR3 loop reads CASSSLGQGVSNEKLFF. In nucleotides, the CDR3 is TGTGCCAGCAGTTCACTCGGACAGGGAGTTTCTAATGAAAAACTGTTTTTT.

The rearrangement joins TRBV13 to TRBJ1-2; 9 nucleotides line up with TRBD1. Trimming removed 5 bases from V and 2 bases from J; junction bases left unmatched: 3. The CDR3 sequence is 14 residues long. CDR1 is PRHDT, CDR2 FYEKMQ, per germline (reference sequence). CDR3 residues: CASSGQGQNYGYTF. CDR3 in DNA: TGTGCCAGCAGCGGACAGGGGCAGAACTATGGCTACACCTTC.

This clone appeared once. The genes are TRBV9 and TRBJ2-5, with 7 bases that match TRBD1. V was clipped by 4 bases and J by 5 bases; unmatched bases: 5. The germline V gene encodes CDR1 SGDLS and CDR2 YYNGEE. The CDR3 loop spans 13 amino acids. CDR3 protein: CASSYRGWETQYF. The DNA of the CDR3 is TGTGCCAGCAGCTACAGGGGATGGGAGACCCAGTACTTC.

This chain uses TRBV5-4 with TRBJ2-1; TRBD2 matches at 14 bases. The CDR3 is made up of 15 amino acids. Unmatched junction bases numbered 8, after V lost 7 bases and J lost 8 bases. Germline V gene data show CDR1 as SGHNT and CDR2 as YYREEE (reference sequence). CDR3 coding DNA: TGTGCCAGCGACCGGACTAGCGGGAGGATGGATGAGCAGTTCTTC. Translating it yields CASDRTSGRMDEQFF.

The genes are TRBV7-9 and TRBJ2-7; TRBD1 is a possible D gene (7 bases). The CDR3 extends over 16 amino acids. With 1 base removed from V and 5 bases from J, the gap between germline ends came to 18 bases. CDR1 is SEHNR, CDR2 FQNEAQ, per germline (reference sequence). The CDR3 bases are TGTGCCAGCAGCTTAGGTCAGGGGGGAAAAAAAGACGAGCAGTACTTC. This translates into CASSLGQGGKKDEQYF.

Written as DNA, the CDR3 is TGTGCCAGCAGCCGGGAGGGCTCCTACAATGAGCAGTTCTTC. This codes for CASSREGSYNEQFF. The chain couples TRBV25-1 to TRBJ2-1; 8 bases fit TRBD2. This CDR3 region has 14 residues. Germline V gene data show CDR1 as MGHDK and CDR2 as SYGVNS. J was trimmed by 0 bases and V by 6 bases; bases with no gene match: 1. Variable domain in full (rest from reference TRBV25-1 and TRBJ2-1): EADIYQTPRYLVIGTGKKITLECSQTMGHDKMYWYQQDPGMELHLIHYSYGVNSTEKGDLSSESTVSRIRTEHFPLTLESARPSHTSQYLCASSREGSYNEQFFGPGTRLTVL.